A selection of T cell receptor beta chains follows, all from one sample in a study of blood T cell repertoires in COVID-19. Generated by immunoSEQ multiplex PCR, the TCRdb table keeps only in-frame clones and is missing some. The sample lists approximately 240,000 clones; 75% to 90% were seen once. The sample was PBMCs or T cells enriched from blood (not recorded which). These receptors were collected from a woman between 25 and 40 years old with acute COVID-19. Both conserved end residues are part of each CDR3. The order of the fields is clone size, D gene, J gene, V gene, CDR3 DNA, CDR3 protein. The D gene is left open where the match is weak. For some rows the clone size is stated as once, few or many, or as a class when expanded; others skip it.

-,TRBD1,TRBJ1-3,TRBV7-9,TGTGCCAGCAGCGAGTGGACAGGGGGCGCGGGAAACACCATATATTTT,CASSEWTGGAGNTIYF
-,TRBD2,TRBJ2-3,TRBV14,TGTGCCAGCAGCGCAAAGCGGGAGGGCCTCACAGATACGCAGTATTTT,CASSAKREGLTDTQYF
few,-,TRBJ1-6,TRBV25-1,TGTGCCAGCAGTGAGCCGGGTGCACCCCTCCACTTT,CASSEPGAPLHF
-,-,TRBJ1-4,TRBV2,TGTGCCAGCAGGATGGACACCGCTGGTGAAAAACTGTTTTTT,CASRMDTAGEKLFF
once,-,TRBJ1-1,TRBV6-2/TRBV6-3,TGTGCCAGCAGTTACTCGAGCGGCAGAATGAACACTGAAGCTTTCTTT,CASSYSSGRMNTEAFF
-,TRBD1,TRBJ1-6,TRBV27,TGTGCCAGCTTTAGGACAGGTCCCTCCTATAATTCACCCCTCCACTTT,CASFRTGPSYNSPLHF
-,TRBD2,TRBJ2-2,TRBV9,TGTGCCAGCAGCCCCGCGGGGGCGAACACCGGGGAGCTGTTTTTT,CASSPAGANTGELFF
-,-,TRBJ1-5,TRBV5-1,TGCGCCAGCAGCTTGGACAACTATAGCAATCAGCCCCAGCATTTT,CASSLDNYSNQPQHF
once,-,TRBJ1-6,TRBV7-2,TGTGCCAGCGTACAAGCGGGGAATTCACCCCTCCACTTT,CASVQAGNSPLHF
-,TRBD2,TRBJ2-4,TRBV10-1,TGCGCCAGCAGTGAGGGGGGACTAGCGGGAGCTCAAACCAAAAACATTCAGTACTTC,CASSEGGLAGAQTKNIQYF
once,TRBD2,TRBJ2-1,TRBV28,TGTGCCAGCAGTTTTCCGGGACTAGGGCTCGATGAGCAGTTCTTC,CASSFPGLGLDEQFF
-,-,TRBJ2-3,TRBV7-2,TGTGCCAGCAGCTTAGGATGGAGGGCAGATACGCAGTATTTT,CASSLGWRADTQYF
-,-,TRBJ2-2,TRBV4-3,TGCGCCAGCAGCCAAGATCCCGACACCGGGGAGCTGTTTTTT,CASSQDPDTGELFF
few,-,TRBJ2-1,TRBV14,TGTGCCAGCAGCCAAGACGCTCGGGACTTCAAGCCGTACAATGAGCAGTTCTTC,CASSQDARDFKPYNEQFF
-,-,TRBJ1-3,TRBV15,TGTGCCACCAGCAGAGATCTAGCAGGTACTGGAAACACCATATATTTT,CATSRDLAGTGNTIYF
-,-,TRBJ1-5,TRBV6-5,TGTGCCAGCGGCCAGGTAAACCAGCCCCAGCATTTT,CASGQVNQPQHF
-,-,TRBJ2-1,TRBV11-3,TGTGCCAGCAGCTTAGACACAGGGTTAAGTGAGCAGTTCTTC,CASSLDTGLSEQFF
few,-,TRBJ2-2,TRBV28,TGTGCCAGCAGTTTAGGCCCCGGGGAGCTGTTTTTT,CASSLGPGELFF
-,-,TRBJ2-4,TRBV19,TGTGCCAGTAGTATGCCTGAACTCGTTCAGTACTTC,CASSMPELVQYF
few,-,TRBJ1-5,TRBV6-2/TRBV6-3,TGTGCCAGCAGCCGCCACCAGCAGGGCAATCAGCCCCAGCATTTT,CASSRHQQGNQPQHF
-,-,TRBJ1-3,TRBV30,TGTGCCTGGAGTCCTACAGGGCGCGCTGGAAACACCATATATTTT,CAWSPTGRAGNTIYF
-,-,TRBJ1-3,TRBV28,TGTGCCAGCAGAACCCTAGCTAACTCTGGAAACACCATATATTTT,CASRTLANSGNTIYF
-,-,TRBJ1-6,TRBV2,TGTGCCAGCAGTGATCGTAACTCCTATAATTCACCCCTCCACTTT,CASSDRNSYNSPLHF
-,-,TRBJ2-1,TRBV10-1,TGCGCCAGTAGTAATAACAGGGCCAGCTCCTACAATGAGCAGTTCTTC,CASSNNRASSYNEQFF
-,-,TRBJ1-4,TRBV28,TGTGCCAGCAGTGAAGATCCAGGGTGGAAACTGTTTTTT,CASSEDPGWKLFF
-,-,TRBJ2-5,TRBV28,TGTGCCAGCGGTGTTAGCTTGGAGGGCCAGCCCGAAGAGACCCAGTACTTC,CASGVSLEGQPEETQYF
-,-,TRBJ1-2,TRBV6-2/TRBV6-3,TGTGCCAGCAGTTACATCGCAGTCCCGAGCGTCTATGGCTACACCTTC,CASSYIAVPSVYGYTF
-,TRBD1,TRBJ1-5,TRBV6-2/TRBV6-3,TGTGCCAGCAGTTACGGGGACAGGGGTTTCAATCAGCCCCAGCATTTT,CASSYGDRGFNQPQHF
-,-,TRBJ2-7,TRBV19,TGTGCCAGTAGTCCTCGAGGCTCGAGCTCCTACGAGCAGTACTTC,CASSPRGSSSYEQYF
-,TRBD2,TRBJ2-1,TRBV5-1,TGCGCCAGCAGCGTATATTCTAGCGGGAGGGCCTCTGGAGAGCAGTTCTTC,CASSVYSSGRASGEQFF
-,-,TRBJ2-3,TRBV1,TGCACCAGCAGCCCAGAGGGACTAGCGGGAGGCGCAGATACGCAGTATTTT,CTSSPEGLAGGADTQYF
-,-,TRBJ1-1,TRBV5-1,TGCGCCAGCAGCTGGGAGACAGGGAACACTGAAGCTTTCTTT,CASSWETGNTEAFF
-,TRBD2,TRBJ2-2,TRBV29-1,TGCAGCGGCCGACTAGCGGGAGTAGCCGGGGAGCTGTTTTTT,CSGRLAGVAGELFF
-,-,TRBJ1-1,TRBV29-1,TGCAGCGTTAGGGGGAACGGTGAAGCTTTCTTT,CSVRGNGEAFF
-,TRBD1,TRBJ2-7,TRBV28,TGTGCCAGCAGTTCCCAGACAGGGGGCTTGGACGAGCAGTACTTC,CASSSQTGGLDEQYF
-,TRBD1,TRBJ1-2,TRBV7-2,TGTGCCAGCAGCTTAAGAGGGACAGGGGAAGGCTACACCTTC,CASSLRGTGEGYTF
-,-,TRBJ1-2,TRBV10-2,TGCGCCAGCAGATCCTCAGGCCATCCCGATGATGGCTACACCTTC,CASRSSGHPDDGYTF
-,TRBD1,TRBJ2-1,TRBV18,TGTGCCAGCTCACCACCACAGGGGGCTTGGAATGAGCAGTTCTTC,CASSPPQGAWNEQFF
-,-,TRBJ2-1,TRBV11-2,TGTGCCAGCAGCGGCCGGGACTCACCCGACAATGAGCAGTTCTTC,CASSGRDSPDNEQFF
once,-,TRBJ1-4,TRBV5-4,TGTGCCAGCAGCTTGACCAGGGGTGAAAAACTGTTTTTT,CASSLTRGEKLFF
few,-,TRBJ2-1,TRBV28,TGTGCCAGCAGTTTACGGAACAGTGGGGGGAATGAGCAGTTCTTC,CASSLRNSGGNEQFF
-,-,TRBJ1-3,TRBV2,TGTGCCAGCAGTGACAGGGTGCGCTCTGGAAACACCATATATTTT,CASSDRVRSGNTIYF
once,-,TRBJ2-3,TRBV5-1,TGCGCCAGCAGCCTCGCAGGGGCCTACACAGATACGCAGTATTTT,CASSLAGAYTDTQYF